This TCR beta chain was profiled in a study of vaccination effects on CD4 cells after COVID-19. The study's findings and limits: Among infection- and vaccine-induced clones, marked clonal contraction occurred late after vaccination.

Data came from immunoSEQ multiplex PCR; TCRdb stores just in-frame clones and leaves some out. The sample has more than 13,000 clones; approximately 80% are singletons. Details on this clone: Its antigen is not known.

CDR1 and CDR2 from the germline V gene are SGHNT and YYREEE (reference sequence). Trimming removed 2 bases from V and 2 bases from J, with 13 bases in between. This CDR3 comprises 15 residues. ViraFEST expansion of antigen-specific CD4+ T cells with viral peptide pools preceded sequencing. Culture lasted around eleven days before CD4+ T cell isolation. The person's infection with SARS-CoV-2, confirmed by PCR, took place between March and December 2020. Two doses of BNT162b2 or mRNA-1273 vaccine were administered to participants. Days 3 and 7 saw half the medium replaced with IL-2 medium. The rearrangement uses TRBV5-4 and TRBJ1-2; maybe TRBD1 (6 bases). The TCR originated in a human donor who had a prior SARS-CoV-2 infection. The sequencing here drew on CD4+ T cells from PBMCs cultured with HCoV-NL63 spike peptides, taken after COVID-19 vaccination. CDR3 nucleotide sequence: TGTGCCAGCAGCTTTGTCGCCACAGGGAACTATGGCTACACCTTC. It is translated as CASSFVATGNYGYTF. Looking up the rest from reference TRBV5-4 and TRBJ1-2 gives the full variable domain: ETGVTQSPTHLIKTRGQQVTLRCSSQSGHNTVSWYQQALGQGPQFIFQYYREEENGRGNFPPRFSGLQFPNYSSELNVNALELDDSALYLCASSFVATGNYGYTFGSGTRLTVV.